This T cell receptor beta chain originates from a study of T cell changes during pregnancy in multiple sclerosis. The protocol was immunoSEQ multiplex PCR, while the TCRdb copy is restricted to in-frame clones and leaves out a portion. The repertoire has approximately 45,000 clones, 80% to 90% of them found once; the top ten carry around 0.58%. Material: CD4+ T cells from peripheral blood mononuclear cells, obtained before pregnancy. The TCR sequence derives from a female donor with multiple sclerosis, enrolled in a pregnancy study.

The CDR3 DNA reads TGTGCCTGGGGACTAGCGGGAGAGCAGTACTTC. It is translated as CAWGLAGEQYF. The chain recombines TRBV30 with TRBJ2-7; 12 nucleotides align to TRBD2. Germline V gene sequence: CDR1 GTSNPN, CDR2 SVGIG (reference sequence). Trimming cost V 5 bases and J 7 bases; bases outside gene matches: 0. The CDR3 extends over 11 amino acids.